This T cell receptor beta chain was profiled in a study of cytomegalovirus exposure and HLA in healthy donors. Across the study: Genotyping showed around 80% of over 350 donors falling in the Caucasian-associated ancestry cluster. Study findings and constraints: In a later analysis, donors in an Asian-associated ancestry cluster reportedly had fewer N-insertions in productive TCRs than the cohort mean. Common viral pathogens were later found to be apparently linked to several of the most significant clusters. By HLA locus, TCR association rates varied in a later analysis, with DRB1 showing the most and HLA-C the fewest.

The PCR used 60 Vbeta and 13 Jbeta primers. Sequenced by immunoSEQ multiplex PCR; TCRdb stores in-frame clones only, minus some. The repertoire holds 40,000 or so clones, with 50% to 75% as singletons. The length of the CDR3 is 15 residues. The ends were cut back, 7 bases at V and 2 bases at J, with 12 bases in the middle. Germline V gene data show CDR1 as MNHNY and CDR2 as SVGAGI (reference sequence). This clone was observed once. As yet, its antigen is unknown. V gene TRBV6-6 combines with J gene TRBJ2-6; D is perhaps TRBD1 (6 bases). Material for sequencing was PBMCs. The sequence was obtained from a human donor in good health. CDR3 sequence: CASTMGAAGANVLTF. The CDR3 DNA sequence: TGTGCCAGCACAATGGGGGCTGCTGGGGCCAACGTCCTGACTTTC.